This is a list of T cell receptor beta chains from one sample in a study of cytomegalovirus exposure and HLA in healthy donors. Libraries were prepared by immunoSEQ multiplex PCR; TCRdb keeps only in-frame clonotypes and omits some of them. Altogether about 150,000 clones are present, roughly nine tenths being singletons, with the ten largest covering around 3.4%. The sequencing input was PBMCs. The receptors here all came from a woman aged 18-35 years in good health and CMV-seropositive. CDR3s leave out the opening cysteine and the closing phenylalanine or tryptophan. D genes are given only for firm matches.

V gene,D gene,CDR3 protein
TRBV27,-,ASSLYRANTGELF
TRBV13,-,ASSLRVRGRNEQY
TRBV4-1,-,ASSQAPLRRGTGANVLT
TRBV5-4,TRBD2,ASSLIGLAGGTNTGELF
TRBV29-1,TRBD1,SVVGTGRVGYT
TRBV7-2,TRBD2,ASSPLASTYNEQF
TRBV15,-,ATSRASTYEQY
TRBV10-3,TRBD2,AAGTTSYNEQF
TRBV28,TRBD1,ASSLYSTGGWYEQY
TRBV25-1,-,ASRRGSEDEQF
TRBV6-5,-,ASRKQGEETQY
TRBV6-5,-,ASSSTGVYRQPQH
TRBV11-3,TRBD2,ASSGGLGTADTQY
TRBV9,-,ASKIKRTLVSYEQY
TRBV7-9,-,ASSLLDFPSYNEQF
TRBV27,TRBD2,ASSAGTSGGFYEQY
TRBV29-1,TRBD1,SVKGQGESNEQF
TRBV30,TRBD2,AWSRASGFEDTQY
TRBV7-6,TRBD2,ASSSRLAGVLNEQF